The rows below give T cell receptor beta chains drawn from one sample of a study of graft-versus-host responses after intestinal transplantation. Method: immunoSEQ multiplex PCR; TCRdb's copy keeps in-frame clones and lacks some. Of 74,000 or so clones listed, around 93% are singletons. Source: PBMCs, taken 98 days after intestinal transplantation. The receptors come from a human patient who received an intestinal transplant, so some T cells may come from the graft donor. The CDR3 runs from the conserved cysteine through the conserved F or W. The order of the fields is J gene, clone size, D gene, V gene, CDR3 protein, CDR3 DNA. D genes are given only for firm matches. Some rows have no size entry. The others give once, few or many, or a class for an expanded clone.

>TRBJ2-7|NA|NA|TRBV27
CKVGGSYEQYF
TGTAAGGTCGGCGGTTCCTACGAGCAGTACTTC
>TRBJ1-4|once|TRBD1|TRBV6-1
CASKYRGLGEKLFF
TGTGCCAGCAAATACAGGGGGCTAGGTGAAAAACTGTTTTTT
>TRBJ2-1|NA|TRBD2|TRBV9
CASSARGGADNNEQFF
TGTGCCAGCAGCGCCCGGGGGGGCGCGGATAACAATGAGCAGTTCTTC
>TRBJ1-5|NA|NA|TRBV6-5
CASKATGRYQPQHF
TGTGCCAGCAAGGCCACGGGACGTTATCAGCCCCAGCATTTT
>TRBJ1-5|once|NA|TRBV19
CASSISGNSNQPQHF
TGTGCCAGTAGTATATCGGGGAATAGCAATCAGCCCCAGCATTTT
>TRBJ1-1|NA|TRBD1|TRBV6-5
CASSSGQGAGAFF
TGTGCCAGCAGCTCTGGACAGGGGGCAGGGGCTTTCTTT
>TRBJ1-3|NA|NA|TRBV6-1
CASGAVSTIYF
TGTGCCAGCGGGGCAGTCAGCACCATATATTTT
>TRBJ2-5|NA|TRBD1|TRBV27
CASSNTRQGTTLPPQYF
TGTGCCAGCAGCAATACTCGACAGGGAACTACTCTCCCCCCTCAGTACTTC
>TRBJ2-1|NA|TRBD2|TRBV6-4
CASSDSGGAYNEQFF
TGTGCCAGCAGTGATAGCGGGGGGGCCTACAATGAGCAGTTCTTC
>TRBJ2-3|NA|NA|TRBV2
CASRALGTDTQYF
TGTGCCAGCAGGGCCCTCGGGACAGATACGCAGTATTTT
>TRBJ1-2|NA|TRBD1|TRBV11-3
CASSLKTGGNYGYTF
TGTGCCAGCAGCTTAAAAACAGGGGGCAACTATGGCTACACCTTC
>TRBJ1-2|NA|NA|TRBV6-5
CATATAFYGYTF
TGTGCCACCGCGACAGCCTTCTATGGCTACACCTTC
>TRBJ1-5|NA|NA|TRBV11-3
CASKLGTERIYSNQPQHF
TGTGCCAGCAAACTGGGTACAGAGCGGATTTATAGCAATCAGCCCCAGCATTTT
>TRBJ2-3|NA|TRBD2|TRBV2
CASSEGLAGGGTDTQYF
TGTGCCAGCAGTGAGGGACTAGCGGGAGGTGGCACAGATACGCAGTATTTT
>TRBJ2-3|NA|TRBD2|TRBV5-1
CASSLELAGVLWDADTQYF
TGCGCCAGCAGCTTGGAGCTAGCGGGAGTTCTGTGGGACGCAGATACGCAGTATTTT
>TRBJ2-3|NA|TRBD2|TRBV5-1
CASTRGDSTDTQYF
TGCGCCAGCACTCGGGGGGACAGCACAGATACGCAGTATTTT
>TRBJ2-1|NA|NA|TRBV6-4
CASSELVGTQPFF
TGTGCCAGCAGTGAACTCGTGGGGACTCAACCGTTCTTC
>TRBJ1-2|NA|TRBD1|TRBV28
CASSLEGAEGYTF
TGTGCCAGCAGTTTAGAGGGGGCGGAAGGCTACACCTTC
>TRBJ1-5|NA|NA|TRBV28
CASSHLSNQPQHF
TGTGCCAGCAGCCATCTTAGCAATCAGCCCCAGCATTTT
>TRBJ1-2|NA|NA|TRBV6-5
CASSPGQIYGYTF
TGTGCCAGCAGTCCTGGACAGATCTATGGCTACACCTTC
>TRBJ1-1|NA|TRBD1|TRBV6-1
CASSWDSQGVEAFF
TGTGCCAGCAGTTGGGACAGTCAAGGGGTGGAAGCTTTCTTT
>TRBJ2-7|NA|NA|TRBV6-6
CASSYSGGPYEQYF
TGTGCCAGCAGCTATAGCGGAGGGCCCTACGAGCAGTACTTC
>TRBJ2-7|once|TRBD1|TRBV12-5
CASGLVLGQGPYEQYF
TGTGCTAGTGGTTTGGTACTGGGACAGGGGCCCTACGAGCAGTACTTC
>TRBJ2-2|NA|NA|TRBV18
CASSPEGTPTGELFF
TGTGCCAGCTCACCAGAGGGAACCCCCACCGGGGAGCTGTTTTTT
>TRBJ2-5|NA|TRBD2|TRBV19
CASSIEGGQETQYF
TGTGCCAGTAGTATAGAGGGGGGGCAAGAGACCCAGTACTTC
>TRBJ1-2|NA|NA|TRBV7-9
CASSFQGTGYTF
TGTGCCAGCAGCTTTCAGGGAACTGGCTACACCTTC
>TRBJ1-1|NA|NA|TRBV19
CASRLWVNTEAFF
TGTGCCAGTAGGCTGTGGGTTAACACTGAAGCTTTCTTT
>TRBJ2-3|once|NA|TRBV14
CASSQARRAYTDTQYF
TGTGCCAGCAGCCAAGCCCGGCGGGCATACACAGATACGCAGTATTTT
>TRBJ1-1|NA|NA|TRBV19
CASSTWGLTEAFF
TGTGCCAGTAGTACTTGGGGTTTGACTGAAGCTTTCTTT
>TRBJ1-2|NA|NA|TRBV7-2
CASSLESGGGGTDGYTF
TGTGCCAGCAGCTTAGAATCGGGGGGCGGCGGCACGGATGGCTACACCTTC
>TRBJ2-7|NA|TRBD2|TRBV4-1
CASSPFPSTRLAAYEQYF
TGCGCCAGCAGCCCTTTCCCGTCTACCCGACTAGCGGCCTACGAGCAGTACTTC
>TRBJ1-4|NA|NA|TRBV5-1
CASSLMGPGDEKLFF
TGCGCCAGCAGCTTGATGGGGCCCGGGGATGAAAAACTGTTTTTT
>TRBJ2-1|NA|NA|TRBV7-8
CASSFLERGDEQFF
TGTGCCAGCAGCTTCTTGGAGAGGGGCGATGAGCAGTTCTTC
>TRBJ1-2|NA|NA|TRBV27
CASSPAGVQGYGYTF
TGTGCCAGCAGTCCCGCAGGCGTCCAAGGCTATGGCTACACCTTC
>TRBJ2-1|NA|TRBD2|TRBV4-1
CASSQGRTSGYNEQFF
TGCGCCAGCAGCCAAGGAAGGACTAGCGGATACAATGAGCAGTTCTTC
>TRBJ2-7|NA|NA|TRBV4-1
CASSHPDTNYEQYF
TGCGCCAGCAGCCATCCGGACACAAACTACGAGCAGTACTTC
>TRBJ1-1|NA|TRBD1|TRBV18
CASSRTQGDTEAFF
TGTGCCAGCTCACGGACACAGGGGGACACTGAAGCTTTCTTT
>TRBJ1-1|NA|TRBD1|TRBV11-3
CASSLSRNRGASNTEAFF
TGTGCCAGCAGCTTATCGCGAAACAGGGGGGCGTCGAACACTGAAGCTTTCTTT
>TRBJ2-2|NA|TRBD1|TRBV2
CASSVTGVSTGELFF
TGTGCCAGCAGTGTGACAGGGGTTTCCACCGGGGAGCTGTTTTTT
>TRBJ2-1|once|NA|TRBV28
CASSSASSGEQFF
TGTGCCAGCAGCTCCGCTTCAAGCGGTGAGCAGTTCTTC
>TRBJ1-6|NA|NA|TRBV6-5
CASSGQLAGSPLHF
TGTGCCAGCAGCGGACAGCTCGCGGGTTCACCCCTCCACTTT
>TRBJ1-2|NA|NA|TRBV10-2
CASSLREGYGYTF
TGCGCCAGCAGCCTCAGGGAGGGCTATGGCTACACCTTC
>TRBJ1-1|once|NA|TRBV6-5
CASSYLTRDTEAFF
TGTGCCAGCAGTTATCTTACCAGGGACACTGAAGCTTTCTTT
>TRBJ1-1|NA|NA|TRBV7-3
CASSLTSGGTPRDTEAFF
TGTGCCAGCAGCTTAACTTCCGGGGGCACCCCTCGAGACACTGAAGCTTTCTTT
>TRBJ2-6|few|TRBD1|TRBV4-2
CASSQGGQGASGANVLTF
TGTGCCAGCAGCCAAGGGGGACAGGGGGCGTCTGGGGCCAACGTCCTGACTTTC
>TRBJ1-5|NA|NA|TRBV2
CASSDGLYSNQPQHF
TGTGCCAGCAGTGATGGGCTTTATAGCAATCAGCCCCAGCATTTT
>TRBJ1-3|NA|TRBD1|TRBV29-1
CSVTTGTGGNTIYF
TGCAGCGTAACCACCGGGACAGGAGGAAACACCATATATTTT
>TRBJ2-3|once|NA|TRBV28
CASTPYSLTDTQYF
TGTGCCAGCACCCCATACTCCCTCACAGATACGCAGTATTTT
>TRBJ2-1|NA|NA|TRBV20-1
CSARGPEQFF
TGCAGTGCTAGAGGACCTGAGCAGTTCTTC
>TRBJ2-2|NA|NA|TRBV10-2
CASTGPLYTGELFF
TGCGCCAGCACCGGACCCCTATACACCGGGGAGCTGTTTTTT
>TRBJ2-2|NA|TRBD1|TRBV5-1
CASSTRDRGYITGELFF
TGCGCCAGCAGCACTCGGGACAGGGGCTATATCACCGGGGAGCTGTTTTTT
>TRBJ1-2|NA|NA|TRBV10-2
CASSPGTDSNYGYTF
TGCGCCAGCAGCCCCGGGACGGACTCTAACTATGGCTACACCTTC
>TRBJ2-7|NA|TRBD1|TRBV27
CASSLSLQGSYEQYF
TGTGCCAGCAGTTTATCGTTACAGGGGTCCTACGAGCAGTACTTC
>TRBJ1-1|NA|NA|TRBV11-2
CASSQSVGLNTEAFF
TGTGCCAGCAGCCAATCGGTGGGATTGAACACTGAAGCTTTCTTT
>TRBJ2-1|NA|TRBD2|TRBV7-9
CASSLVAGGSYNEQFF
TGTGCCAGCAGCTTAGTAGCGGGAGGGAGCTACAATGAGCAGTTCTTC
>TRBJ2-3|NA|TRBD2|TRBV6-4
CASSRLAGTVTDTQYF
TGTGCCAGCAGCAGACTAGCGGGAACCGTTACAGATACGCAGTATTTT
>TRBJ2-3|NA|TRBD2|TRBV7-9
CASSFGTSGSFTDTQYF
TGTGCCAGCAGCTTCGGGACTAGCGGGAGTTTCACAGATACGCAGTATTTT
>TRBJ2-3|NA|NA|TRBV10-1
CASSPRADTQYF
TGCGCCAGCAGTCCCCGTGCAGATACGCAGTATTTT